What follows is one T cell receptor (beta chain) and its context. The data stem from a study of early T cells in non-severe SARS-CoV-2 infection. The V gene's germline CDR1 is SQVTM and CDR2 ANQGSEA. Germline trimming cut 6 bases from V and 6 bases from J; bases unmatched to any gene: 3. The CDR3 covers 11 residues. Each single cDNA molecule received a unique molecular identifier. Each CDR3 protein gets one entry after TCRdb re-called the 5' RACE reads with MiXCR. Of fewer than 75,000 distinct CDR3 sequences listed, about 19% are singletons. The TCR originated in an adult who was a healthcare worker with PCR-confirmed SARS-CoV-2 infection or an uninfected control (not recorded which). The chain is built from TRBV29-1 and TRBJ1-2; 8 nucleotides line up with TRBD1. Source: whole blood, taken at baseline. This CDR3 reads CSVLGQDGYTF. The CDR3 DNA is TGCAGCGTGCTGGGACAGGATGGCTACACCTTC.